The source of this TCR beta chain is a study of blood T cell repertoires in COVID-19 (dated by TCRdb to between 2020 and 2021). General notes on the study: Collaborator samples came from the United States, Italy and Spain and covered acute and convalescent phases of COVID-19. The samples were drawn from the first 160 participants of the ongoing ImmuneRACE study and from 1,254 subjects provided by 6 global collaborators. Subjects who had been exposed to COVID-19, were actively infected with it, or had recovered from it provided the deeply sampled blood TCRbeta repertoires that made up the dataset. The repertoires were released in a freely available public database intended as a resource for research on the immune response to SARS-CoV-2. The material from the prospective study consisted of cDNA or gDNA derived from T cells, B-cell-depleted T cells, or PBMCs. The sample metadata nearly always contained a de-identified subject ID, COVID-19 status, age in years and sex. HLA class I and class II types, where available, came from metadata supplied by the sample provider rather than from assay-based typing.

TCRbeta CDR3 regions were amplified from genomic DNA using the immunoSEQ Assay, a bias-controlled multiplex PCR. The original methods were these. The number of nucleated cells in each sample was estimated by amplification of reference gene primers within the assay. Sequence reads were collapsed and filtered to measure the absolute abundance of every unique TCRbeta CDR3 rearrangement. For each sample, productive Simpson clonality was calculated as the square root of Simpson's diversity index across productive rearrangements. In its TCRdb copy, this immuneACCESS table keeps in-frame sequences only and misses some clones. Where compared with another copy, unresolved V genes explain less than half of these, and the others have no known cause. The V and J calls and clone size were taken over from that table, and D and trimming were inferred from the DNA. The sample includes about 140,000 clones, with 84% observed a single time. Under 9.5% of the sample goes to the ten largest clones.

Here is what the overall study found, with its caveats: The amount of clinical and demographic metadata varied by source and participant and was provided uncurated.

In regard to this clone: There is no known antigen for this receptor. Base qualities are not provided; no much larger clone lies one nucleotide away.

The collaborating institutions used their own protocols to collect whole blood in K2EDTA tubes. For TCRbeta analysis, collaborators shipped samples in one of three forms: frozen whole blood, isolated PBMCs, or DNA extracted from either of those sample types. Input material: peripheral blood. The clonotype comes from a human donor in a cohort sampled during active COVID-19.

The base sequence is TGTGCCAGCGAAGAGACAGGGTGGTACACTGAAGCTTTCTTT. This gives the protein CASEETGWYTEAFF. The chain links TRBV25-1 with TRBJ1-1; TRBD1 aligns with 7 central bases. At the junction V is shortened by 8 bases and J by 3 bases; bases outside the gene matches: 9. The CDR3 starts with the cysteine, ends with the phenylalanine, and has 14 residues. Only the CDR3 part of the read is kept: 42 bases, read in frame from the first base. CDR1 and CDR2 (MGHDK, SYGVNS) derive from the germline V gene.